These T cell receptor beta chains were read from a single sample in a study of blood T cell repertoires in COVID-19. Measured with immunoSEQ multiplex PCR; TCRdb has only the in-frame clones, and not every one. The sample yields approximately 230,000 clones, about 91% seen once. The sequenced sample was PBMCs or T cells enriched from blood (not recorded which). These receptors came from a woman aged 45-60 years with acute COVID-19. CDR3s include the opening cysteine and the closing phenylalanine or tryptophan. D genes are given only for firm matches. Clone size is not always given. Where it is, it says once, few, many or a class for expanded clones.

NA,TRBJ1-1,TRBV28,NA,TGTGCCAGCAGCGCCGGGGGGCTATGGGCTGAAGCTTTCTTT,CASSAGGLWAEAFF
TRBD1,TRBJ2-3,TRBV5-4,NA,TGTGCCAGCAGCTGGACGACAGGGGTTGCAGATACGCAGTATTTT,CASSWTTGVADTQYF
NA,TRBJ2-5,TRBV15,once,TGTGCCACCAGCAGACAGGGAACCAAAGAGACCCAGTACTTC,CATSRQGTKETQYF
TRBD1,TRBJ1-1,TRBV11-1,NA,TGTGCCAGCAGCCTCGGGACAGGCGACCGGGCTTTCTTT,CASSLGTGDRAFF
NA,TRBJ1-1,TRBV6-1,NA,TGTGCCAGCAGTGAATGGGGCCTCACGGAAGCTTTCTTT,CASSEWGLTEAFF
TRBD2,TRBJ2-7,TRBV28,NA,TGTGCCAGCAGTTTAGATAGCGGGAAGAACCAGTACTTC,CASSLDSGKNQYF
NA,TRBJ1-2,TRBV27,NA,TGTGCCAGCAGGTTCCGGGACACAGCTAACTATGGCTACACCTTC,CASRFRDTANYGYTF
NA,TRBJ2-3,TRBV5-4,NA,TGTGCCAGCAGCTTATCCCTAGCCAGGACAGATACGCAGTATTTT,CASSLSLARTDTQYF
NA,TRBJ1-1,TRBV28,NA,TGTGCCAGCAGTTTACCCAGGGAACACGAAGCTTTCTTT,CASSLPREHEAFF
TRBD1,TRBJ1-4,TRBV10-3,NA,TGTGCCATCAGCGGGACAGAGAATGAAAAACTGTTTTTT,CAISGTENEKLFF
NA,TRBJ2-7,TRBV30,NA,TGTGCCTGGAGGTCAACTCGTAGCTCCTACGAGCAGTACTTC,CAWRSTRSSYEQYF
NA,TRBJ2-3,TRBV21-1,once,TGTGCCAGCAGCAAAGCTGAGATTAGCGGGAGGGCCCCCCGGGTTTACGGCACAGATACGCAGTATTTT,CASSKAEISGRAPRVYGTDTQYF
NA,TRBJ1-2,TRBV27,NA,TGTGCCAGCAGCGCGGGGGGGGGAAACGGCTACACCTTC,CASSAGGGNGYTF
NA,TRBJ1-5,TRBV7-9,NA,TGTGCCAGCAGCTACAATAGCAATCAGCCCCAGCATTTT,CASSYNSNQPQHF
TRBD2,TRBJ2-1,TRBV5-1,NA,TGCGCCAGCAGTCGAACTAGCGGGAGCTCCTACAATGAGCAGTTCTTC,CASSRTSGSSYNEQFF
NA,TRBJ1-2,TRBV12-3/TRBV12-4,NA,TGTGCCAGCAGTTTCCCGGGGAACTATGGCTACACCTTC,CASSFPGNYGYTF
TRBD1,TRBJ1-1,TRBV5-1,NA,TGCGCCACCCGGCCGGACAGGTCGAACACTGAAGCTTTCTTT,CATRPDRSNTEAFF
TRBD2,TRBJ2-1,TRBV11-3,NA,TGTGCCAGCAGCTCAACTAGCGGGAGGGCCAATGAGCAGTTCTTC,CASSSTSGRANEQFF
NA,TRBJ2-3,TRBV7-3,NA,TGTGCCAGCAGCTTAACGGTCGGGGTCGCAGATACGCAGTATTTT,CASSLTVGVADTQYF
NA,TRBJ2-7,TRBV25-1,NA,TGTGCCAGCACTCCACGGGAACTCTCCTACGAGCAGTACTTC,CASTPRELSYEQYF
TRBD2,TRBJ2-1,TRBV9,NA,TGTGCCAGCAGCGAACCTAGCGGGACCTCCCTTAGGAATGAGCAGTTCTTC,CASSEPSGTSLRNEQFF
TRBD1,TRBJ1-2,TRBV5-6,once,TGTGCCAGCAGCTTGACCGGGACAGGGACCTTCTACTATGGCTACACCTTC,CASSLTGTGTFYYGYTF
NA,TRBJ2-1,TRBV28,NA,TGTGCCAGCAGTTTAGAGGCTCCGCCCCATGAGCAGTTCTTC,CASSLEAPPHEQFF
NA,TRBJ1-2,TRBV5-1,NA,TGCGCCAGCAGCTTGTGGATAGCGCTTAACTATGGCTACACCTTC,CASSLWIALNYGYTF